The 26 T cell receptor beta chains reported below all come from one sample, sequenced in a study of T cell responses to AZD1222 COVID-19 vaccine. Here immunoSEQ multiplex PCR was the method, and the copy in TCRdb shows in-frame clones only, minus some. The repertoire holds around 130,000 clones, with 92% as singletons. The sequences come from peripheral blood, collected on day 0 of AZD1222 vaccination. The receptor source for this set is an adult in good health.

The J gene is TRBJ2-5, the V gene TRBV18; perhaps D is TRBD1 or TRBD2 (5 bases each). V was pared by 3 bases and J by 2 bases, with 13 bases between. CDR3 length equals 15 residues. CDR1 and CDR2 (germline): KGHSH, LQKENI. CDR3 nucleotides: TGTGCCAGCTCACCCCGAAGGGGAGAGCAAGAGACCCAGTACTTC. Protein product: CASSPRRGEQETQYF.

The rearrangement uses TRBV5-1 and TRBJ2-6; TRBD1 is a possible D gene (5 bases). The length of the CDR3 is 14 residues. V was trimmed by 5 bases and J by 2 bases, leaving 8 bases between them. The germline V gene has CDR1 SGHRS and CDR2 YFSETQ. CDR3 protein: CASSGAAGANVLTF. CDR3 nucleotides: TGCGCCAGCAGTGGGGCTGCTGGGGCCAACGTCCTGACTTTC. The full variable domain, in which reference TRBV5-1 and TRBJ2-6 provide the parts outside the CDR3, is KAGVTQTPRYLIKTRGQQVTLSCSPISGHRSVSWYQQTPGQGLQFLFEYFSETQRNKGNFPGRFSGRQFSNSRSEMNVSTLELGDSALYLCASSGAAGANVLTFGAGSRLTVL.

This rearrangement joins TRBV2 to TRBJ1-2, with D hard to call. Deletions cut 4 bases from V and 4 bases from J, with 10 bases between. CDR1 is SNHLY, CDR2 FYNNEI, per germline. The CDR3 consists of 13 residues. CDR3: CASSVTGLYGYTF. CDR3 nucleotide sequence: TGTGCCAGCAGTGTCACCGGGCTCTATGGCTACACCTTC. The full variable domain, its missing parts supplied by reference TRBV2 and TRBJ1-2, is EPEVTQTPSHQVTQMGQEVILRCVPISNHLYFYWYRQILGQKVEFLVSFYNNEISEKSEIFDDQFSVERPDGSNFTLKIRSTKLEDSAMYFCASSVTGLYGYTFGSGTRLTVV.

The CDR3 DNA sequence: TGTGCCAGCAGCCCCGGACTAGACGACAATGAGCAGTTCTTC. Translating it yields CASSPGLDDNEQFF. This chain joins TRBV6-4 and TRBJ2-1; 7 nucleotides match TRBD2. Germline V gene data show CDR1 as MRHNA and CDR2 as SNTAGT. The CDR3 has 14 amino acids. The junction had 7 bases not matched to a gene; V was cut back by 6 bases and J by 5 bases.

This clone was counted a few times. The chain links TRBV5-1 to TRBJ1-1; D unresolved. Germline CDR1 and CDR2: SGHRS and YFSETQ. The V and J ends lost 0 bases and 0 bases respectively, with 12 bases between them. The length of the CDR3 is 16 residues. CDR3: CASSLDGRPMNTEAFF. The DNA of the CDR3 is TGCGCCAGCAGCTTGGACGGGAGGCCGATGAACACTGAAGCTTTCTTT.

The CDR3 DNA is TGTGCCAGCAGTGAATATAGGCGGCCCTCGGGCTACACCTTC. This sequence encodes CASSEYRRPSGYTF. The V gene is TRBV6-1, the J gene TRBJ1-2, with D uncertain. Germline V CDR1 and CDR2: MNHNS, SASEGT. The CDR3 extends over 14 amino acids. Trimming shortened V by 2 bases and J by 8 bases, and 15 bases separated the two germline ends.

The V gene is TRBV19, the J gene TRBJ1-3, with 7 bases that match TRBD1. Germline lookup yields CDR1 LNHDA and CDR2 SQIVND (reference sequence). Trimming at V came to 6 bases and at J to 3 bases, leaving 5 bases not matched to a gene. This CDR3 contains 14 residues. Here the CDR3 reads CASRKAGGGNTIYF. The CDR3, as DNA: TGTGCCAGTAGGAAGGCAGGGGGTGGAAACACCATATATTTT.

The chain is built from TRBV2 and TRBJ2-7; TRBD1 might be the D (5 bases). The length of the CDR3 is 14 residues. Germline loops: CDR1 SNHLY, CDR2 FYNNEI. Deletions cut 6 bases from V and 6 bases from J, with 18 bases between. The CDR3 loop reads CASSPLWGLAEQYF. CDR3 DNA: TGTGCCAGCAGCCCCCTTTGGGGCCTCGCCGAGCAGTACTTC.

This clone was counted only a few times. The chain links TRBV5-1 to TRBJ2-3, with D unresolved. V shed 6 bases and J shed 0 bases, with 11 bases lying between them. Germline V gene lookup returns CDR1 SGHRS and CDR2 YFSETQ. This CDR3 is 14 amino acids long. CDR3 nucleotides: TGCGCCAGCACCTTTACTTCTAGCACAGATACGCAGTATTTT. This gives the protein CASTFTSSTDTQYF.

The V call is TRBV7-2, the J call TRBJ2-3, with TRBD2 identical over 11 bases. V trimming: 4 bases; J trimming: 14 bases; junction bases outside the gene matches: 11. Germline lookup yields CDR1 SGHTA and CDR2 FQGNSA. The length of the CDR3 is 14 residues. The CDR3 protein is CASSSAGTSGGGYF. Here the CDR3 DNA reads TGTGCCAGCAGCTCAGCCGGGACTAGCGGCGGAGGGTATTTT.

The genes are TRBV6-5 and TRBJ2-7; D tentatively reads TRBD1 or TRBD2 (6 bases each). CDR3 size: 12 residues. Looked up from germline, CDR1 is MNHEY and CDR2 is SVGAGI. V was shortened by 11 bases and J by 7 bases, with 18 bases between the two germline ends. Here the CDR3 reads CACHTGAGEQYF. The CDR3 coding sequence is TGTGCCTGCCATACGGGGGCAGGTGAGCAGTACTTC.

This chain connects TRBV30 to TRBJ2-6, with 8 bases lining up with TRBD1. The V and J ends lost 4 bases and 0 bases, in that order; junction bases with no gene match: 8. Germline V lookup: CDR1 GTSNPN, CDR2 SVGIG (reference sequence). This CDR3 contains 17 residues. The CDR3 here is CAWMVRQGTSGANVLTF. The CDR3 DNA reads as TGTGCCTGGATGGTTCGACAGGGGACCTCTGGGGCCAACGTCCTGACTTTC.

This rearrangement joins TRBV30 to TRBJ1-4; D is undetermined. V dropped 2 bases and J dropped 3 bases, with 7 bases sitting between them. The germline gives CDR1 GTSNPN, CDR2 SVGIG (reference sequence). CDR3 size: 13 residues. In DNA, the CDR3 is TGTGCCTGGAGTCATGACCCTAATGAAAAACTGTTTTTT. Translated, it gives CAWSHDPNEKLFF.

The rearrangement links TRBV30 to TRBJ1-5; D call uncertain. The ends were cut back, 4 bases at V and 5 bases at J, with 12 bases in the middle. Per germline, CDR1 GTSNPN and CDR2 SVGIG (reference sequence). This CDR3 has 13 residues. DNA for the CDR3: TGTGCCTGGACCTCCGATGTGTATCAGCCCCAGCATTTT. This codes for CAWTSDVYQPQHF.

This rearrangement joins TRBV5-1 to TRBJ2-3; D may be TRBD1 (5 bases). The CDR3 is made up of 12 amino acids. Looked up from germline, CDR1 is SGHRS and CDR2 is YFSETQ. V lost 3 bases, J lost 3 bases, and 5 bases lay in between. The CDR3 region is CASSSGTDTQYF. In DNA form, the CDR3 reads TGCGCCAGCAGCTCAGGGACAGATACGCAGTATTTT.

CDR3 protein: CASSPSPGDRDYHYNEQFF. The CDR3 DNA is TGTGCCAGCAGCCCCTCCCCAGGGGACAGGGACTACCACTACAATGAGCAGTTCTTC. V usage is TRBV7-3 and J usage is TRBJ2-1, with 9 bases fitting TRBD1. The CDR3 sequence is 19 residues long. Per germline, CDR1 SGHTA and CDR2 FQGTGA. J lost 3 bases, V lost 5 bases, and 17 bases had no gene match.

The chain carries TRBV19 and TRBJ1-5; 9 nucleotides align to TRBD1. The length of the CDR3 is 17 residues. Germline loops: CDR1 LNHDA, CDR2 SQIVND (reference sequence). The trim removed 4 bases at V and 10 bases at J, leaving 17 bases unmatched. The CDR3 DNA reads TGTGCCAGTAGTACACAAACGGCCACGGGACAGGGCTTTCCCCAGCATTTT. It translates to CASSTQTATGQGFPQHF.

V gene TRBV7-9 combines with J gene TRBJ2-1; a possible D gene is TRBD1 (6 bases). Germline CDR1 reads SEHNR; CDR2 reads FQNEAQ (reference sequence). There are 15 residues in the CDR3. The V gene lost 5 bases and the J gene lost 2 bases, with 13 bases spanning the gap. CDR3 coding DNA: TGTGCCAGCAGCGGGGGCGGAGGAGCCTACAATGAGCAGTTCTTC. Its translation is CASSGGGGAYNEQFF.

The CDR3 is CASRETGITDTQYF. The CDR3 coding sequence is TGCGCCAGCAGGGAGACAGGGATCACAGATACGCAGTATTTT. J is TRBJ2-3 and V is TRBV5-1, with 7 bases lining up with TRBD1. V dropped 5 bases and J dropped 2; count of bases not matched to a gene: 5. The CDR3 spans 14 residues. Germline CDR1 is SGHRS and CDR2 is YFSETQ.

The V and J genes are TRBV3-1 (or the pseudogene TRBV3-2) and TRBJ2-4, with 8 positions matching TRBD1. The germline V gene encodes CDR1 LGHDT and CDR2 YNNKEL (reference sequence). The V segment lost 10 bases and the J segment 0 bases; nucleotides outside the gene matches: 14. This CDR3 is 17 amino acids long. The CDR3 nucleotides read TGTGCCACCGACCCTCAGGGACAGGTTCTAGCCAAAAACATTCAGTACTTC. It specifies CATDPQGQVLAKNIQYF.

The rearrangement links TRBV6-2 or TRBV6-3 to TRBJ2-7, with D hard to call. The CDR3 extends over 14 amino acids. Germline V lookup: CDR1 MNHEY, CDR2 SVGEGT. V lost 4 bases and J lost 6, with 16 bases in between. CDR3 sequence reads: CASSSQETFGEQYF. CDR3 DNA: TGTGCCAGCAGTTCCCAGGAGACCTTCGGCGAGCAGTACTTC.

The chain is built from TRBV6-4 and TRBJ1-4; D is uncertain. Trimming removed 3 bases from V and 6 bases from J, with 23 bases in between. Germline-derived CDR1 and CDR2 are MRHNA and SNTAGT. The CDR3 consists of 18 residues. CDR3 protein: CASSDPKNHTQRYEKLFF. DNA for the CDR3: TGTGCCAGCAGTGATCCCAAAAACCACACTCAAAGATATGAAAAACTGTTTTTT.

The V gene is TRBV4-1, the J gene TRBJ1-2; the D is unclear. Trimming stripped 8 bases from V and 0 bases from J, with 10 bases between. Per germline, CDR1 MGHRA and CDR2 YSYEKL. CDR3 length: 13 residues. The CDR3 region has the DNA TGCGCCAGCCGCTCTACAGCTAACTATGGCTACACCTTC. Residues: CASRSTANYGYTF.

The rearrangement uses TRBV4-2 and TRBJ1-2; no firm D call. V was trimmed by 0 bases and J by 3 bases, leaving 8 bases between them. There are 14 residues in the CDR3. Germline V CDR1 and CDR2: LGHNA, YNFKEQ. The CDR3 here is CASSQEATDYGYTF. Written as DNA, the CDR3 is TGTGCCAGCAGCCAAGAAGCGACGGACTATGGCTACACCTTC.

The rearrangement links TRBV11-3 to TRBJ2-5, with D possibly being TRBD1 (6 bases). Trimming pared 3 bases from V and 5 bases from J, leaving 16 bases between. Per the germline V gene, CDR1 is SGHNT and CDR2 is YENEEA. The CDR3 covers 15 residues. In nucleotides, the CDR3 is TGTGCCAGCAGCTTGGACAGCTACGCATGGGAGACCCAGTACTTC. It is translated as CASSLDSYAWETQYF.

This clone was counted once. V usage is TRBV11-2 and J usage is TRBJ2-7; 7 nucleotides match TRBD1. CDR3 length: 16 amino acids. Germline V gene lookup returns CDR1 SGHAT and CDR2 FQNNGV. V dropped 3 bases and J dropped 0; count of bases not matched to a gene: 8. The CDR3 DNA is TGTGCCAGCAGCTTTCCCGGGACAGCCTTCTCCTACGAGCAGTACTTC. This sequence encodes CASSFPGTAFSYEQYF.